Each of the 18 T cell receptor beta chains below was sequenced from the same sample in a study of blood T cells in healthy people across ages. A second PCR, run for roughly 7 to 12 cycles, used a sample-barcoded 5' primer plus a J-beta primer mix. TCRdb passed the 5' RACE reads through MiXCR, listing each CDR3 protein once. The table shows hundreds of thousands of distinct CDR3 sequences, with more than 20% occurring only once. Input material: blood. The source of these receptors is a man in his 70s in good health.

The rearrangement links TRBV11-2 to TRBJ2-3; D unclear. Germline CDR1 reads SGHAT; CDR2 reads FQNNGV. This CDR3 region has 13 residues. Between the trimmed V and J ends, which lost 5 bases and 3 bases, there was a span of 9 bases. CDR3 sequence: CASSGVRTDTQYF. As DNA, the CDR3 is TGTGCCAGCAGCGGAGTTCGGACAGATACGCAGTATTTT.

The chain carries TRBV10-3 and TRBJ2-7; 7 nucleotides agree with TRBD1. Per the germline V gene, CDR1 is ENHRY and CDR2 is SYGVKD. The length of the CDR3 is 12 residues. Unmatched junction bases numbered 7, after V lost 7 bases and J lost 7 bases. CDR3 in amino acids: CAINTGAGEQYF. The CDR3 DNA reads TGTGCCATCAATACAGGGGCCGGTGAGCAGTACTTC.

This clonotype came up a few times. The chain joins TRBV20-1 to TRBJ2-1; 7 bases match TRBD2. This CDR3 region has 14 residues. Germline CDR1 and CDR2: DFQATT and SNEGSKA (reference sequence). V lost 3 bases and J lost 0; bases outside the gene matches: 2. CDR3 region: CSASSGGSYNEQFF. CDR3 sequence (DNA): TGCAGTGCTAGCTCGGGAGGCTCCTACAATGAGCAGTTCTTC.

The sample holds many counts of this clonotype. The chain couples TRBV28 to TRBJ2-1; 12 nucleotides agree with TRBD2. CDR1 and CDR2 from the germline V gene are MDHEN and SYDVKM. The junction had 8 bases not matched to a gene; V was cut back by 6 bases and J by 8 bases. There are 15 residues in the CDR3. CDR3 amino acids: CASRQTSGRVHEQFF. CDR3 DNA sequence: TGTGCCAGCAGGCAGACTAGCGGGAGAGTCCATGAGCAGTTCTTC.

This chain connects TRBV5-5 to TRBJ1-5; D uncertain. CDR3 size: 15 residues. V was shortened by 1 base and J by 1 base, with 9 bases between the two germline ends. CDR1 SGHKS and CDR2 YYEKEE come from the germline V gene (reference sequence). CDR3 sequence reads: CASSLYSGSNQPQHF. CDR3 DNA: TGTGCCAGCAGCTTGTATTCCGGGAGCAATCAGCCCCAGCATTTT.

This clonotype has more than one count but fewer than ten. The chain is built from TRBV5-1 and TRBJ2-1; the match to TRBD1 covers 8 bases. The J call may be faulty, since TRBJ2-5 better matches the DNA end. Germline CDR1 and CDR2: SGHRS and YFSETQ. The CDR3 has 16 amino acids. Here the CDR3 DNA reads TGCGCCAGCAGCTTGGCACCGGACAGGGTATTAGAGACCCAGTACTTC. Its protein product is CASSLAPDRVLETQYF.

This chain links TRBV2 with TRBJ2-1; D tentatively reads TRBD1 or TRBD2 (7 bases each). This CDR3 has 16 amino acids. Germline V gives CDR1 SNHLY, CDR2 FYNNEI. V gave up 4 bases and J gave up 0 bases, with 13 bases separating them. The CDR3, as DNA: TGTGCCAGCAGTGGAGGGGGCGGGAGCTCCTACAATGAGCAGTTCTTC. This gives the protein CASSGGGGSSYNEQFF.

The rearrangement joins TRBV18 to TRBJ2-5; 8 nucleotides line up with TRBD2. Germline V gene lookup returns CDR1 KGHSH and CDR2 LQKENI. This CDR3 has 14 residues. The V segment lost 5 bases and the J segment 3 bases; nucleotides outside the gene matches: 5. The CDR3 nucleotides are TGTGCCAGCTCATCCTATAGCGGGGAAGAGACCCAGTACTTC. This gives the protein CASSSYSGEETQYF.

Written as DNA, the CDR3 is TGTGCCACCAGCAGCCGGGACACCTATGGCTACACCTTC. It encodes CATSSRDTYGYTF. The chain is built from TRBV24-1 and TRBJ1-2; a weak D match, TRBD1 (6 bases). Trimming removed 7 bases from V and 4 bases from J, with 12 bases in between. The CDR3 has 13 amino acids. In germline, CDR1 is KGHDR, CDR2 SFDVKD.

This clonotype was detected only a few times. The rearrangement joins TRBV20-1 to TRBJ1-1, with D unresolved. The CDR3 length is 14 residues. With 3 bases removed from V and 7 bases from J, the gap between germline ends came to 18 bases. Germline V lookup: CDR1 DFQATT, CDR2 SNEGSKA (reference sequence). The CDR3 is CSARETFLSSEAFF. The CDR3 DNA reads TGCAGTGCTAGGGAGACCTTTTTGTCCAGTGAAGCTTTCTTT.

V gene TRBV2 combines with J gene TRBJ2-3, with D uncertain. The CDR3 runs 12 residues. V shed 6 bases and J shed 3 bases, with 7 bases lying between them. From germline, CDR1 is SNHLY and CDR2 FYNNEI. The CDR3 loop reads CASSVRTDTQYF. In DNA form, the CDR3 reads TGTGCCAGCAGCGTCCGGACAGATACGCAGTATTTT.

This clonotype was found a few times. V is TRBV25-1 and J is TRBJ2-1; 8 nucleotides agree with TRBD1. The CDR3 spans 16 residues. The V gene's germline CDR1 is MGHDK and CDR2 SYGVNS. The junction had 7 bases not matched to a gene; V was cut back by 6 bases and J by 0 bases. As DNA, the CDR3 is TGTGCCAGCAGAAAAGGGGACAGGAGCTCCTACAATGAGCAGTTCTTC. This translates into CASRKGDRSSYNEQFF.

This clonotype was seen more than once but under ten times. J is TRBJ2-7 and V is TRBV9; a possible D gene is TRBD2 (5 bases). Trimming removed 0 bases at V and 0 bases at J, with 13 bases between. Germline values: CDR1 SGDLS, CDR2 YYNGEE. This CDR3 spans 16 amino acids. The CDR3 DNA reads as TGTGCCAGCAGCGTAGACGAGGGTTCGAGCTCCTACGAGCAGTACTTC. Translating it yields CASSVDEGSSSYEQYF.

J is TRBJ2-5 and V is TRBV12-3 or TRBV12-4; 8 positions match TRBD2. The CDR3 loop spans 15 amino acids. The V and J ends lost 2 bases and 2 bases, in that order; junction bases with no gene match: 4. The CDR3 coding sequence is TGTGCCAGCAGTTTATTGTCGGGAGGGCAAGAGACCCAGTACTTC. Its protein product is CASSLLSGGQETQYF.

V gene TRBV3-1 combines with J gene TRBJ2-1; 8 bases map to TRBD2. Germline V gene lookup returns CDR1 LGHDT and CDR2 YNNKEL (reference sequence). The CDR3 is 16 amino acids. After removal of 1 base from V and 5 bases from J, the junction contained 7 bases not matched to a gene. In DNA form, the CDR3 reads TGTGCCAGCAGCCAAGCGTGGCGGGAGGTAAACAATGAGCAGTTCTTC. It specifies CASSQAWREVNNEQFF.

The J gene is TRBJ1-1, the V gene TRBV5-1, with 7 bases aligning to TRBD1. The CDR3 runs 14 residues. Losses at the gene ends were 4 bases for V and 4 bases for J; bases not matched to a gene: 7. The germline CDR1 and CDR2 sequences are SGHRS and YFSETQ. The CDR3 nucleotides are TGCGCCAGCAGCAGGGACAGCGGAGTCACTGAAGCTTTCTTT. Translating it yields CASSRDSGVTEAFF.

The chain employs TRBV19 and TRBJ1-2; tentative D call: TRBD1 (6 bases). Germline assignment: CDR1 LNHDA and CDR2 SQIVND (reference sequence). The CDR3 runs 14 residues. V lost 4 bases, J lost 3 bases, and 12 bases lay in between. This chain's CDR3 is CASSSQQGHYGYTF. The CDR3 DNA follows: TGTGCCAGTAGTAGCCAACAGGGACACTATGGCTACACCTTC.

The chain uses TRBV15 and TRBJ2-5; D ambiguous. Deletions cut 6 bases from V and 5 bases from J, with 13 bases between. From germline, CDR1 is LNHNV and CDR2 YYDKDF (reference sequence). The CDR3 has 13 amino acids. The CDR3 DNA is TGTGCCACCAGTCGCATATCGCGGGAGACCCAGTACTTC. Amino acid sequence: CATSRISRETQYF.